The source of this TCR beta chain is a study of CD8 T cells in ankylosing spondylitis. There are 14 residues in the CDR3. V dropped 6 bases and J dropped 3; count of bases not matched to a gene: 10. From germline, CDR1 is DFQATT and CDR2 SNEGSKA (reference sequence). Worth noting for this clonotype: The antigen remains unidentified.

Generation of TCR beta libraries employed quantitative 5'-RACE incorporating molecular barcodes. TCRdb re-called the 5' RACE reads with MiXCR, one entry per CDR3 protein. The data show about 840,000 distinct CDR3 sequences, with about 12% seen just once and 0.51% held by the top ten. Regarding the study as a whole: Some motif variants were previously reported in reactive arthritis synovial fluid and blood. As for the disease-linked clones, they showed a CD8+ phenotype and occurred at relatively low frequencies in peripheral blood. Disease-linked clones reportedly showed significant enrichment in matched ankylosing spondylitis synovial fluid. Among TCR beta sequences, a motif of several highly homologous variants appeared characteristic of ankylosing spondylitis blood.

Material: blood, either unsorted or a sorted T cell fraction (not recorded which). This chain uses TRBV20-1 with TRBJ2-7, with TRBD1 matching 8 bases. The sequence was obtained from a male donor with ankylosing spondylitis. Here the CDR3 reads CSARTGPIYYEQYF. The CDR3 nucleotides read TGCAGTGCAAGGACAGGGCCAATTTACTACGAGCAGTACTTC.